This T cell receptor (beta chain) is drawn from a study of beta chain features in type 1 diabetes (dated by TCRdb to 2017 to 2018). Describing the broader study: Mean age, gender distribution, total cell number and subset yield were not different between patients and healthy donors. In the study, recently diagnosed type 1 diabetes patients and matched healthy donors were compared on the TCRB repertoires of their sorted circulating CD4+ T cell subsets. A total of about 100 million sorted cells were examined across all samples, and RNA yield correlated strongly with the number of cells per subset. Whereas all 30 or so donors provided naive and central memory subsets, regulatory and stem cell-like memory subsets were isolated from just 8 patients and about 8 healthy donors. What the work shows at the level of the full study, not this receptor alone: At VDJ recombination sites, type 1 diabetes patients had fewer insertions and more deleted nucleotides, which implies abnormalities in thymic rearrangement. Sequencing cDNA rather than genomic DNA could over-represent highly expressing activated cells, although activation and CD3 levels did not differ between groups. Naive, central memory and regulatory TCRB repertoires appeared to be more alike among patients than among healthy donors. Because the HLA sub-analyses included only small numbers of individuals, any influence of HLA type on TCRB rearrangement was left unresolved. A moderate but significant shortening of TCRB CDR3 length was observed in type 1 diabetes patients in all four CD4+ subsets. PCR might favor shorter templates, but patient and control samples were amplified and corrected together, so any skew would affect both groups equally.

CDR1 and CDR2 are read off the germline V gene as ENHRY and SYGVKD. From its cysteine to its phenylalanine, the CDR3 spans 16 amino acids. The read is trimmed to its CDR3 DNA, 48 bases read in frame from base 1. V ends up 7 bases short and J 7 bases short, with an unmatched junction base count of 14. From each donor, a single peripheral blood sample of about 116 mL on average was drawn into heparinised tubes. Using a panel that included CD45RO, CCR7, CD25, CD127, CD95 and CD27, naive, central memory, regulatory and stem cell-like memory CD4+ T cells were sorted on a BD FACSAria II. Every sorted population had a purity above 98%. Right away, PBMCs were isolated by Lymphoprep density gradient centrifugation and were stained directly, with no culture step. Samples were stained and sorted in pairs, with one healthy donor and one patient per experiment, so that batch effects were minimized. The table lists this clone with a few counts. Its antigen target is currently unknown. Per-base qualities were not stored, and no clone one base away is much larger.

The entire amount of isolated RNA was reverse transcribed using the High Capacity cDNA Reverse Transcription Kit, so the sequenced TCRB transcripts were expressed ones. Deep immunoSEQ sequencing was performed on naive, central memory and regulatory T cell samples, with an average of roughly 4 million total reads per sample. Sorted cells were lysed in RLT buffer and RNA was extracted with DNase-treated RNeasy Micro or Mini kits, depending on cell number. Each cell subset was processed separately to prevent cross-contamination, with patient and healthy donor samples processed together. The immunoSEQ multiplex PCR was used to amplify TCRB sequences from cDNA, generating 87-bp fragments that spanned the CDR3 region. Sequencing of the amplicons was done on the Illumina HiSeq platform. In the original analysis: PCR bias was computationally corrected using synthetic template baselines, reads within Hamming distance 2 were collapsed, and singletons that could not be merged were discarded. By aligning reads against IMGT, V, D and J genes, CDR3 length, and insertions or deletions at six rearrangement sites were assigned. Within each subset, clonotype counts were normalized to the number of sorted cells before true diversity and Gini coefficients were calculated with the tcR R package. The overlap coefficient, calculated on TCRB nucleotide sequences, was used to measure repertoire sharing. Out-of-frame TCRB sequences from naive cells were analyzed to stand in for the pre-selection repertoire. TCRdb carries this immuneACCESS record with in-frame sequences only. Its versions omit some clonotypes, under half of them owing to an unresolved V gene in the studies checked, with the rest unexplained. That table supplies the V and J calls and clone size; D and trimming were determined from the DNA. In this sample the table shows under 300,000 clones, about 11% of which occur a single time. The ten largest make up 0.017% of the sample.

The V and J segments used are TRBV10-3 and TRBJ2-7; TRBD2 lines up with 12 middle nucleotides. This sequence originates from a man aged 30-40 years with type 1 diabetes. Input material: naive CD4+ T cells from blood. The cell subset or site tag for this specimen amounts to: true naive CD4+ T cells. The DNA is TGTGCCATCAACCGACTAGCGGGGGCCCCTGGGGGGGAGCAGTACTTC. It is translated as CAINRLAGAPGGEQYF.